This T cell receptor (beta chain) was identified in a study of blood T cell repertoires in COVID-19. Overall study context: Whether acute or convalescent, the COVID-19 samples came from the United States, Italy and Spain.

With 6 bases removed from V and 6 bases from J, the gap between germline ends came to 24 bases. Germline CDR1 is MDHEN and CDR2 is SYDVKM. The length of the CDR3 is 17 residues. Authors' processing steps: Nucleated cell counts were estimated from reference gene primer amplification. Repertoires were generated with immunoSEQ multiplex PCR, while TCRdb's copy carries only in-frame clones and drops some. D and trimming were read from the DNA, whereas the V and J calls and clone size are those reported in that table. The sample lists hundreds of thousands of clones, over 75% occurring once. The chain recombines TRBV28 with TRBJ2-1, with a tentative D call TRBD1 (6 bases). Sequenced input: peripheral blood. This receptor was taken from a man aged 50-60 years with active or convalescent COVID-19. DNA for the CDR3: TGTGCCAGCAGCCTTCTAGCAGGGGAGATATTGGGCAATGAGCAGTTCTTC. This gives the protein CASSLLAGEILGNEQFF.